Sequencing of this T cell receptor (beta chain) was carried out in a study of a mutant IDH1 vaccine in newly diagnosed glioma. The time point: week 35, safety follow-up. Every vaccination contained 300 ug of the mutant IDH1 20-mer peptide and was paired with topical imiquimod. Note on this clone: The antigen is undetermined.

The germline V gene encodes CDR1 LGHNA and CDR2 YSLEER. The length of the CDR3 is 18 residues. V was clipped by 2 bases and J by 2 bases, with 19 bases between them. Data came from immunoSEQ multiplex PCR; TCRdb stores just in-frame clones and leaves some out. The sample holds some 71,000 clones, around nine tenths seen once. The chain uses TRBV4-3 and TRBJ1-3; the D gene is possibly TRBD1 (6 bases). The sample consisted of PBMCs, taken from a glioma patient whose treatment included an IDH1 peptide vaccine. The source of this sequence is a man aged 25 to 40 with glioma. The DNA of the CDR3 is TGCGCCAGCAGCCAAAAGGGGGGGGAACCGGAGGCTGGAAACACCATATATTTT. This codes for CASSQKGGEPEAGNTIYF.